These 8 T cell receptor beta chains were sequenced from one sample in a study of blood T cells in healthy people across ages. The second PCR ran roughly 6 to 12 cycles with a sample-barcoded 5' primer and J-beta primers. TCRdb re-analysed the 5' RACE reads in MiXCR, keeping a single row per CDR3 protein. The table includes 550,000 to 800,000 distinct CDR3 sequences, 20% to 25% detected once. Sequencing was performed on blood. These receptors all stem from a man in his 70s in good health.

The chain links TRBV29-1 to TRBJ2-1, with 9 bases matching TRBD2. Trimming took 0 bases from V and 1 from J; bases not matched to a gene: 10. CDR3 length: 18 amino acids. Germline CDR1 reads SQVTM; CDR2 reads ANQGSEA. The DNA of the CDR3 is TGCAGCGTTGAAGAAGATGCTAGCGGGACGGCTTCCTACAATGAGCAGTTCTTC. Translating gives CSVEEDASGTASYNEQFF.

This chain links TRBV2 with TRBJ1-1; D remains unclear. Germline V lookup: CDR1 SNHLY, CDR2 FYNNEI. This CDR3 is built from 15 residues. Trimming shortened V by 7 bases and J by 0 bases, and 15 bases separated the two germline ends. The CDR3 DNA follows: TGTGCCAGCAATCATTTGGGCTCCTTGAACACTGAAGCTTTCTTT. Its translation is CASNHLGSLNTEAFF.

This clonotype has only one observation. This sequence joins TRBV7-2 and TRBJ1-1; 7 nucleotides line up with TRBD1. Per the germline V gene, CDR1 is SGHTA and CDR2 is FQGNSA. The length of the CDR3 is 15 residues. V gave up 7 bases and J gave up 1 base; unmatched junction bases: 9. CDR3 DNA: TGTGCCAGCACCTTGACAGGGACAAAGAACACTGAAGCTTTCTTT. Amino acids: CASTLTGTKNTEAFF.

The CDR3 bases are TGTGCCAGCAGCTTAGGCAGGGACTGGGACAACGAGCAGTACTTC. It yields the protein CASSLGRDWDNEQYF. The chain employs TRBV5-6 and TRBJ2-7, with D perhaps assigned TRBD1 or TRBD2 (6 bases each). Germline loops: CDR1 SGHDT, CDR2 YYEEEE. The CDR3 sequence is 15 residues long. Deletions cut 2 bases from V and 5 bases from J, with 17 bases between.

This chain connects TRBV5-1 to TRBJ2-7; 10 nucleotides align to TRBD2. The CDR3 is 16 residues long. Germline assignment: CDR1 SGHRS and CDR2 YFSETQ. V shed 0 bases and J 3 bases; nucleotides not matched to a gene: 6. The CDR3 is CASSLVLAGDFYEQYF. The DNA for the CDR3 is TGCGCCAGCAGCTTGGTTCTAGCGGGAGATTTCTACGAGCAGTACTTC.

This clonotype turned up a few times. Written as DNA, the CDR3 is TGTGCCAGCAGCTTGGTACACGGGGCCAACGTCCTGACTTTC. Protein product: CASSLVHGANVLTF. The genes are TRBV5-6 and TRBJ2-6; D remains unclear. CDR1 is SGHDT, CDR2 YYEEEE, per germline. Trimming took off 0 bases at V and 4 bases at J, with 5 bases between the two ends. The CDR3 runs to 14 residues.

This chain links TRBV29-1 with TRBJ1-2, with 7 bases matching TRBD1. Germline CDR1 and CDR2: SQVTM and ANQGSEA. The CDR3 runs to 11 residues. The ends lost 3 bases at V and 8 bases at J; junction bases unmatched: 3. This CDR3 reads CSVDRGRGYTF. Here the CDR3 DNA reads TGCAGCGTTGATAGGGGGCGAGGCTACACCTTC.

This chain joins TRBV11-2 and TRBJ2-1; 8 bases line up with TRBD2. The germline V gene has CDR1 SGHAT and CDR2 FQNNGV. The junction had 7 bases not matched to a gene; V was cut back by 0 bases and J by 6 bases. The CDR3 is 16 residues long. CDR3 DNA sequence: TGTGCCAGCAGCTTAGAAACTAGCGGACCCCTCAATGAGCAGTTCTTC. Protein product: CASSLETSGPLNEQFF.